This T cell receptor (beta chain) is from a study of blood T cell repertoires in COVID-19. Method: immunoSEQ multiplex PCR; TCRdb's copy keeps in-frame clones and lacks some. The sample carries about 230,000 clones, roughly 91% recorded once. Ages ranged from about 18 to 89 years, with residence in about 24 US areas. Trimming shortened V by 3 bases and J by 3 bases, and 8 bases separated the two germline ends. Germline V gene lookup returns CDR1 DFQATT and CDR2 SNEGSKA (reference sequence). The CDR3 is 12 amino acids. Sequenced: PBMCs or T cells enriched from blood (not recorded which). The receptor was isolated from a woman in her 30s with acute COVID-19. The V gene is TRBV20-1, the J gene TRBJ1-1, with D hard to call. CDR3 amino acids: CSASKQYTEAFF. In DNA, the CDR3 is TGCAGTGCTAGTAAACAGTACACTGAAGCTTTCTTT.